These 25 T cell receptor beta chains were all obtained from the same sample, sequenced in a study of shared T cell receptors in the human thymus (dated by TCRdb to 2020 to 2022). Libraries were prepared through the immunoSEQ multiplex PCR assay. The immuneACCESS repertoire file appears here via TCRdb, limited to in-frame rearrangements. These files lack a portion of the clones; in checked studies, under half of the deficit traces to unresolved V genes, and the cause of the others is not known. The table for this sample lists just under 550,000 clones; approximately 80% of them were counted only once. The ten most abundant clones make up around 0.013% of the sample. The data also belong to a second study, concerning human thymus T cells.

The specimen was thymocytes. Receptors were obtained from a boy in the first two years of life with a congenital heart defect. Donor details come from another sample of the same person, matched by shared clones.

V usage is TRBV7-2 and J usage is TRBJ2-2; a weak D match, TRBD1 (5 bases). The CDR3 is 15 residues long. Trimming removed 5 bases from V and 4 bases from J, with 14 bases in between. The germline CDR1 and CDR2 sequences are SGHTA and FQGNSA. CDR3 coding DNA: TGTGCCAGCAGCCGACAGTGGCCGGGCACCGGGGAGCTGTTTTTT. This translates into CASSRQWPGTGELFF.

The V gene is TRBV30, the J gene TRBJ2-2; possibly TRBD2 for D (6 bases). CDR1 is GTSNPN and CDR2 is SVGIG in the germline V gene (reference sequence). V lost 3 bases and J lost 5, with 10 bases in between. The CDR3 loop spans 13 amino acids. Written as DNA, the CDR3 is TGTGCCTGGAGGACGCTAGCGACCGGGGAGCTGTTTTTT. Translation: CAWRTLATGELFF.

This chain links TRBV7-3 with TRBJ2-7, with 7 bases lining up with TRBD2. There are 16 residues in the CDR3. Trimming cost V 5 bases and J 1 base; bases outside gene matches: 11. CDR1 SGHTA and CDR2 FQGTGA come from the germline V gene. CDR3 nucleotides: TGTGCCAGCAGCCACGATCGGGGGGACCGTTCCTACGAGCAGTACTTC. Its translation: CASSHDRGDRSYEQYF.

This sequence joins TRBV11-3 and TRBJ2-1, with 9 bases lining up with TRBD2. This CDR3 spans 16 amino acids. The junction had 10 bases not matched to a gene; V was cut back by 5 bases and J by 5 bases. CDR1 and CDR2 (germline): SGHNT, YENEEA. The CDR3 sequence is CASSTRGTSKHNEQFF. The CDR3 DNA follows: TGTGCCAGCAGCACGCGTGGGACTAGCAAGCACAATGAGCAGTTCTTC.

The count of this clone is one. The chain recombines TRBV28 with TRBJ1-2; 11 nucleotides match TRBD1. After removal of 6 bases from V and 1 base from J, the junction contained 10 bases not matched to a gene. The CDR3 sequence is 17 residues long. Germline V gene lookup returns CDR1 MDHEN and CDR2 SYDVKM. The CDR3 DNA is TGTGCCAGCAGGGGGGGGACAGGGGGTCATGTTAACTATGGCTACACCTTC. Protein: CASRGGTGGHVNYGYTF.

This chain links TRBV27 with TRBJ1-1; 12 positions agree with TRBD1. From germline, CDR1 is MNHEY and CDR2 SMNVEV (reference sequence). Unmatched junction bases numbered 16, after V lost 9 bases and J lost 5 bases. This CDR3 spans 17 amino acids. CDR3 nucleotide sequence: TGTGCCAGTGGTGGGGGCCGGGACAGGGGGCGTAGAACTGAAGCTTTCTTT. It specifies CASGGGRDRGRRTEAFF.

V is TRBV4-2 and J is TRBJ1-1, with 9 bases matching TRBD1. The CDR3 spans 18 residues. Looked up from germline, CDR1 is LGHNA and CDR2 is YNFKEQ. The V and J ends lost 5 bases and 0 bases, in that order; junction bases with no gene match: 13. CDR3: CASSVLRFGTGMNTEAFF. Here the CDR3 DNA reads TGTGCCAGCAGCGTCTTACGATTCGGGACAGGGATGAACACTGAAGCTTTCTTT.

V is TRBV5-1 and J is TRBJ1-1, with D possibly being TRBD1 (6 bases). The V gene lost 0 bases and the J gene lost 1 base, with 16 bases spanning the gap. Germline V gene data show CDR1 as SGHRS and CDR2 as YFSETQ. The CDR3 totals 17 residues. The CDR3 here is CASSLGGGQKTNTEAFF. DNA for the CDR3: TGCGCCAGCAGCTTGGGGGGGGGACAAAAAACGAACACTGAAGCTTTCTTT.

V and J are TRBV10-3 and TRBJ2-7, with 9 bases matching TRBD2. Per the germline V gene, CDR1 is ENHRY and CDR2 is SYGVKD. CDR3 length: 18 residues. V shed 2 bases and J 3 bases; nucleotides not matched to a gene: 14. The CDR3 loop is CAISEVAGDSSWDYEQYF. DNA for the CDR3: TGTGCCATCAGTGAGGTAGCGGGAGATAGTTCTTGGGACTACGAGCAGTACTTC.

V is TRBV28 and J is TRBJ2-6; D remains unclear. The CDR3 totals 15 residues. Per the germline V gene, CDR1 is MDHEN and CDR2 is SYDVKM. Trimming removed 2 bases from V and 0 bases from J, with 5 bases in between. The CDR3 region is CASSLLFSGANVLTF. The CDR3 coding sequence is TGTGCCAGCAGTTTACTTTTCTCTGGGGCCAACGTCCTGACTTTC. The whole variable domain, filled in from reference TRBV28 and TRBJ2-6, reads DVKVTQSSRYLVKRTGEKVFLECVQDMDHENMFWYRQDPGLGLRLIYFSYDVKMKEKGDIPEGYSVSREKKERFSLILESASTNQTSMYLCASSLLFSGANVLTFGAGSRLTVL.

CDR3: CASFRPGHGLGSTNEKLFF. DNA of the CDR3: TGTGCCAGCTTCAGACCGGGACACGGCCTCGGATCAACTAATGAAAAACTGTTTTTT. The chain recombines TRBV2 with TRBJ1-4, with a possible D match to TRBD1 (6 bases). Germline values: CDR1 SNHLY, CDR2 FYNNEI. This CDR3 spans 19 amino acids. Trimming shortened V by 8 bases and J by 0 bases, and 25 bases separated the two germline ends.

V gene TRBV11-3 combines with J gene TRBJ1-4, with D hard to call. CDR1 and CDR2 from the germline V gene are SGHNT and YENEEA. Trimming took 10 bases from V and 3 from J, leaving 12 bases between them. CDR3 length: 13 amino acids. CDR3 in DNA: TGTGCCACCTCCTCGGGTTCTAATGAAAAACTGTTTTTT. Translated: CATSSGSNEKLFF.

The CDR3 region has the DNA TGCGCCAGCAGCTTTAAGGACAGGCCTAACTATGGCTACACCTTC. This encodes CASSFKDRPNYGYTF. The chain uses TRBV5-1 and TRBJ1-2; 7 bases line up with TRBD1. With V trimmed by 2 bases and J by 0 bases, 4 bases remained unmatched. Germline V gene data show CDR1 as SGHRS and CDR2 as YFSETQ. The CDR3 totals 15 residues.

This rearrangement joins TRBV30 to TRBJ2-3; 7 nucleotides match TRBD2. V lost 0 bases to trimming and J lost 0 bases; unmatched junction nucleotides: 9. Germline V gene lookup returns CDR1 GTSNPN and CDR2 SVGIG (reference sequence). There are 17 residues in the CDR3. In DNA, the CDR3 is TGTGCCTGGAGTGTCCCAATTACTAGCGCGAGCACAGATACGCAGTATTTT. Protein: CAWSVPITSASTDTQYF. Supplemented by reference TRBV30 and TRBJ2-3, the full variable domain reads SQTIHQWPATLVQPVGSPLSLECTVEGTSNPNLYWYRQAAGRGLQLLFYSVGIGQISSEVPQNLSASRPQDRQFILSSKKLLLSDSGFYLCAWSVPITSASTDTQYFGPGTRLTVL.

This clone was seen more than once but under ten times. This chain links TRBV6-1 with TRBJ2-7, with TRBD2 matching over 10 bases. Per the germline V gene, CDR1 is MNHNS and CDR2 is SASEGT. The CDR3 has 17 residues. V lost 2 bases and J lost 0; bases outside the gene matches: 7. The CDR3: CASSERLAGVFSYEQYF. The DNA of the CDR3 is TGTGCCAGCAGTGAACGTCTAGCGGGAGTATTCTCCTACGAGCAGTACTTC.

This clone was seen a single time. The chain carries TRBV19 and TRBJ2-7; D call uncertain. With 2 bases removed from V and 10 bases from J, the gap between germline ends came to 12 bases. In germline, CDR1 is LNHDA, CDR2 SQIVND (reference sequence). This CDR3 has 12 residues. The CDR3 protein is CASSIKGGVQYF. The CDR3, as DNA: TGTGCCAGTAGTATAAAAGGCGGAGTTCAGTACTTC.

This chain links TRBV28 with TRBJ1-5; 7 nucleotides line up with TRBD1. V trimming: 3 bases; J trimming: 2 bases; junction bases outside the gene matches: 10. Germline loops: CDR1 MDHEN, CDR2 SYDVKM. This CDR3 comprises 17 residues. CDR3 in DNA: TGTGCCAGCAGTTTCCAGGTGGACAGGAGGGGCAATCAGCCCCAGCATTTT. It yields the protein CASSFQVDRRGNQPQHF.

This chain links TRBV10-3 with TRBJ2-2; 8 nucleotides line up with TRBD2. Germline loops: CDR1 ENHRY, CDR2 SYGVKD. The V segment lost 5 bases and the J segment 2 bases; nucleotides outside the gene matches: 7. This CDR3 has 16 residues. The CDR3 loop is CAISSGSYYNTGELFF. In nucleotides, the CDR3 is TGTGCCATCAGTAGCGGGAGTTATTACAACACCGGGGAGCTGTTTTTT.

DNA for the CDR3: TGTGCCATCAGTGAGTCTCGCGAACAGAGTCGACCTTCAAACTATGGCTACACCTTC. Its translation: CAISESREQSRPSNYGYTF. The gene calls are TRBV10-3 and TRBJ1-2; D unresolved. Trimming removed 0 bases at V and 2 bases at J, with 22 bases between. Germline lookup yields CDR1 ENHRY and CDR2 SYGVKD. This CDR3 region has 19 residues.

The rearrangement links TRBV5-6 to TRBJ2-7, with D perhaps matching TRBD1 (5 bases). Germline CDR1 and CDR2: SGHDT and YYEEEE. This CDR3 has 15 residues. Trimming left V 2 bases short and J 2 bases short, with 14 bases between. In nucleotides, the CDR3 is TGTGCCAGCAGCTTAAAAAGGAAGGGGCCCTACGAGCAGTACTTC. Its protein is CASSLKRKGPYEQYF.

The V call is TRBV7-9, the J call TRBJ2-7; 11 bases are a match to TRBD2. Germline values: CDR1 SEHNR, CDR2 FQNEAQ (reference sequence). V shed 5 bases and J 3 bases; nucleotides not matched to a gene: 9. CDR3 length: 16 residues. CDR3 DNA: TGTGCCAGCAGCCCTCTTAGCGGGAGGGTCGGCTACGAGCAGTACTTC. As protein: CASSPLSGRVGYEQYF.

This clone was seen only a few times. This chain joins TRBV28 and TRBJ2-7, with TRBD1 matching 7 bases. CDR3 length: 15 amino acids. V shed 1 base, J shed 4 bases, and the junction held 7 bases outside the gene matches. Germline V lookup: CDR1 MDHEN, CDR2 SYDVKM. The CDR3 sequence: CASSLFRDRPYEQYF. DNA for the CDR3: TGTGCCAGCAGTTTATTCCGGGACAGACCTTACGAGCAGTACTTC.

The chain links TRBV28 to TRBJ1-2, with D possibly TRBD1 on 6 matching bases. The V and J ends lost 6 bases and 4 bases respectively, with 18 bases between them. CDR1 is MDHEN, CDR2 SYDVKM, per germline. The CDR3 has 15 residues. CDR3 amino acids: CASRLSVDRPYGYTF. CDR3 sequence (DNA): TGTGCCAGCAGACTATCCGTTGACAGGCCCTATGGCTACACCTTC.

The chain is built from TRBV7-2 and TRBJ2-1; 9 bases map to TRBD2. The CDR3 sequence is 17 residues long. Trimming cost V 2 bases and J 7 bases; bases outside gene matches: 12. Germline V lookup: CDR1 SGHTA, CDR2 FQGNSA. The CDR3 DNA sequence: TGTGCCAGCAGCTTATTGGGGGTCGCGGGGGGGCGTAATGAGCAGTTCTTC. Protein product: CASSLLGVAGGRNEQFF. Filled out from reference TRBV7-2 and TRBJ2-1, the complete variable domain reads GAGVSQSPSNKVTEKGKDVELRCDPISGHTALYWYRQSLGQGLEFLIYFQGNSAPDKSGLPSDRFSAERTGGSVSTLTIQRTQQEDSAVYLCASSLLGVAGGRNEQFFGPGTRLTVL.

The V and J genes are TRBV7-2 and TRBJ2-3, with D possibly being TRBD1 (5 bases). Deletions cut 2 bases from V and 9 bases from J, with 18 bases between. The CDR3 runs 15 residues. Germline lookup yields CDR1 SGHTA and CDR2 FQGNSA. CDR3 residues: CASSLPQGPVCTQYF. For the CDR3, the DNA is TGTGCCAGCAGCTTACCGCAGGGTCCCGTGTGCACGCAGTATTTT.